One sample yielded the 27 T cell receptor beta chains listed below, sequenced in a study of blood T cell repertoires in COVID-19. Assay used: immunoSEQ multiplex PCR; TCRdb lists only in-frame clones, some missing. The repertoire includes 100,000 to 150,000 clones, about 83% of them detected once, and 5.9% sits in the top ten. Sample: peripheral blood. These receptors were taken from an elderly man with active or convalescent COVID-19.

This chain uses TRBV10-1 with TRBJ1-1, with D possibly matching TRBD1 (6 bases). CDR3 length: 13 residues. V lost 6 bases and J lost 8, with 16 bases in between. CDR1 and CDR2 (germline): WNHNN, SYGVQD (reference sequence). CDR3 in DNA: TGCGCCAGCAGAAGCGGACAGCCAGTAGAAGCTTTCTTT. This codes for CASRSGQPVEAFF.

This chain uses TRBV6-2 or TRBV6-3 with TRBJ2-7; 9 bases align to TRBD2. Germline CDR1 and CDR2: MNHEY and SVGEGT. The CDR3 runs 18 residues. The ends lost 2 bases at V and 2 bases at J; junction bases unmatched: 13. Here the CDR3 reads CASSYPDERAGGAYEQYF. CDR3 bases: TGTGCCAGCAGTTACCCTGATGAACGCGCGGGGGGGGCCTACGAGCAGTACTTC.

The chain's CDR3 is CASSIDRSSYNSPLHF. Written as DNA, the CDR3 is TGTGCCAGCAGCATTGACAGGAGCTCCTATAATTCACCCCTCCACTTT. This rearrangement joins TRBV3-1 (or the pseudogene TRBV3-2) to TRBJ1-6; weak D call: TRBD1 (6 bases). Germline V gene data show CDR1 as LGHDT and CDR2 as YNNKEL (reference sequence). V was pared by 5 bases and J by 0 bases, with 11 bases between. This CDR3 comprises 16 residues.

This clone was found a few times. CDR3 residues: CASSVESSLMETQYF. The CDR3 DNA reads TGTGCCAGCAGCGTAGAATCTAGCCTGATGGAGACCCAGTACTTC. The chain recombines TRBV9 with TRBJ2-5; D is possibly TRBD2 (5 bases). Germline V gene data show CDR1 as SGDLS and CDR2 as YYNGEE. CDR3 length equals 15 residues. Deletions cut 0 bases from V and 5 bases from J, with 14 bases between.

This chain joins TRBV27 and TRBJ1-6; TRBD1 aligns across 11 bases. Looked up from germline, CDR1 is MNHEY and CDR2 is SMNVEV (reference sequence). Unmatched junction bases numbered 4, after V lost 2 bases and J lost 10 bases. CDR3 length equals 15 residues. CDR3 residues: CASSLGDRGGSPLHF. The CDR3 DNA reads TGTGCCAGCAGTTTAGGGGACAGGGGGGGCTCACCCCTCCACTTT.

The rearrangement links TRBV29-1 to TRBJ2-3; TRBD1 matches at 10 bases. V gave up 8 bases and J gave up 9 bases; unmatched junction bases: 11. CDR1 is SQVTM and CDR2 is ANQGSEA in the germline V gene. The CDR3 sequence is 13 residues long. The CDR3 DNA follows: TGCAGCCATACCGGGACAGGGGACGGCACGCAGTATTTT. Translated, it gives CSHTGTGDGTQYF.

The rearrangement links TRBV3-1 (or the pseudogene TRBV3-2) to TRBJ2-7, with D perhaps TRBD2 (6 bases). The germline V gene has CDR1 LGHDT and CDR2 YNNKEL (reference sequence). CDR3 size: 16 residues. V shed 1 base and J shed 3 bases, with 16 bases lying between them. The CDR3 spells CASSQGRGGAYYEQYF. For the CDR3, the DNA is TGTGCCAGCAGCCAAGGGCGGGGCGGGGCTTACTACGAGCAGTACTTC.

In regard to this clone: This specimen includes other DNA sequences encoding the same CDR3. The chain recombines TRBV2 with TRBJ1-6, with D perhaps matching TRBD1 (5 bases). Trimming took off 3 bases at V and 7 bases at J, with 10 bases between the two ends. The CDR3 totals 14 residues. Germline loops: CDR1 SNHLY, CDR2 FYNNEI. The DNA for the CDR3 is TGTGCCAGCAGTGACGGGCAGGGAAATTCACCCCTCCACTTT. This codes for CASSDGQGNSPLHF.

The J gene is TRBJ1-5, the V gene TRBV6-4; D uncertain. The ends were cut back, 0 bases at V and 6 bases at J, with 9 bases in the middle. The CDR3 has 14 amino acids. The germline CDR1 and CDR2 sequences are MRHNA and SNTAGT. The CDR3: CASSDSAGSQPQHF. The CDR3 DNA reads TGTGCCAGCAGTGACTCGGCGGGATCTCAGCCCCAGCATTTT.

The CDR3 loop reads CASSKGQGSYNEQFF. CDR3 coding DNA: TGCGCCAGCAGCAAAGGACAGGGCTCCTACAATGAGCAGTTCTTC. This chain joins TRBV5-1 and TRBJ2-1; 8 nucleotides align to TRBD1. J was trimmed by 0 bases and V by 4 bases; bases with no gene match: 3. CDR1 is SGHRS and CDR2 is YFSETQ in the germline V gene. There are 15 residues in the CDR3.

The chain recombines TRBV7-2 with TRBJ2-5; 12 bases align to TRBD2. From germline, CDR1 is SGHTA and CDR2 FQGNSA. There are 18 residues in the CDR3. The trim removed 5 bases at V and 5 bases at J, leaving 15 bases unmatched. The CDR3 nucleotides are TGTGCCAGCAGCCCCCTCGGGGGGACTAGCGGGTGGGGGGAGACCCAGTACTTC. Translation gives CASSPLGGTSGWGETQYF. The complete variable domain, with remaining parts taken from reference TRBV7-2 and TRBJ2-5, reads GAGVSQSPSNKVTEKGKDVELRCDPISGHTALYWYRQSLGQGLEFLIYFQGNSAPDKSGLPSDRFSAERTGGSVSTLTIQRTQQEDSAVYLCASSPLGGTSGWGETQYFGPGTRLLVL.

The V gene is TRBV20-1, the J gene TRBJ1-2, with D tentatively TRBD1 (6 bases). Trimming took off 3 bases at V and 7 bases at J, with 6 bases between the two ends. The CDR3 consists of 10 residues. Germline loops: CDR1 DFQATT, CDR2 SNEGSKA (reference sequence). In nucleotides, the CDR3 is TGCAGTGCTAGGGGGGCTGGCTACACCTTC. Translated: CSARGAGYTF.

The chain joins TRBV4-1 to TRBJ1-2, with TRBD1 identical over 9 bases. The V gene end was trimmed by 5 bases and the J gene end by 8 bases; junction bases not matched to a gene: 12. The CDR3 has 15 residues. CDR1 is MGHRA and CDR2 is YSYEKL in the germline V gene. This CDR3 reads CASSTRQGVAGGYTF. CDR3 nucleotide sequence: TGCGCCAGCAGCACAAGACAGGGGGTAGCTGGAGGCTACACCTTC.

The chain combines TRBV5-6 with TRBJ2-1; a weak D match, TRBD1 (5 bases). V was trimmed by 4 bases and J by 3 bases, leaving 8 bases between them. Germline CDR1 reads SGHDT; CDR2 reads YYEEEE. This CDR3 spans 13 amino acids. DNA of the CDR3: TGTGCCAGCAGCCAAGACAGCTACAATGAGCAGTTCTTC. Protein: CASSQDSYNEQFF. Full variable domain (remainder filled in from reference TRBV5-6 and TRBJ2-1): DAGVTQSPTHLIKTRGQQVTLRCSPKSGHDTVSWYQQALGQGPQFIFQYYEEEERQRGNFPDRFSGHQFPNYSSELNVNALLLGDSALYLCASSQDSYNEQFFGPGTRLTVL.

The chain links TRBV10-3 to TRBJ1-1; D not certain. CDR1 is ENHRY, CDR2 SYGVKD, per germline. The CDR3 length is 12 residues. The V end was cut by 4 bases, the J end by 5 bases, with 8 bases between. The CDR3 protein is CAISGGFTEAFF. CDR3 DNA: TGTGCCATCAGTGGAGGGTTTACTGAAGCTTTCTTT.

The chain combines TRBV19 with TRBJ1-1; D perhaps matches TRBD1 (5 bases). Trimming stripped 2 bases from V and 6 bases from J, with 13 bases between. This CDR3 contains 14 residues. Looked up from germline, CDR1 is LNHDA and CDR2 is SQIVND (reference sequence). CDR3 sequence reads: CASSIQGVSAEAFF. Here the CDR3 DNA reads TGTGCCAGTAGTATACAGGGTGTTTCGGCTGAAGCTTTCTTT.

This sequence joins TRBV24-1 and TRBJ2-3; D may be TRBD2 (6 bases). The CDR3 is 12 residues long. CDR1 is KGHDR, CDR2 SFDVKD, per germline. Between the trimmed V and J ends, which lost 7 bases and 2 bases, there was a span of 6 bases. DNA of the CDR3: TGTGCCACCAGGGACTACACAGATACGCAGTATTTT. Translating gives CATRDYTDTQYF.

V is TRBV6-2 or TRBV6-3 and J is TRBJ2-5; a weak D match, TRBD2 (6 bases). CDR3 size: 14 residues. Deletions cut 2 bases from V and 1 base from J, with 8 bases between. From germline, CDR1 is MNHEY and CDR2 SVGEGT. CDR3 amino acids: CASSYGGSQETQYF. The CDR3 nucleotides are TGTGCCAGCAGTTACGGGGGGTCCCAAGAGACCCAGTACTTC.

This clone was seen at least ten times. This rearrangement joins TRBV6-5 to TRBJ1-1, with a possible D match to TRBD1 (6 bases). In germline, CDR1 is MNHEY, CDR2 SVGAGI. Between the trimmed V and J ends, which lost 7 bases and 4 bases, there was a span of 16 bases. There are 14 residues in the CDR3. CDR3 sequence: CASKGGLTFTEAFF. In DNA form, the CDR3 reads TGTGCCAGCAAGGGGGGGCTGACTTTCACTGAAGCTTTCTTT.

This clone has just a few counts. The chain links TRBV6-5 to TRBJ2-7; D not certain. The CDR3 is 10 amino acids. Germline CDR1 MNHEY, CDR2 SVGAGI. V was pared by 10 bases and J by 0 bases, with 4 bases between. The CDR3 loop reads CATLSYEQYF. Written as DNA, the CDR3 is TGTGCCACCCTCTCCTACGAGCAGTACTTC.

The V gene is TRBV7-2, the J gene TRBJ2-1, with a tentative D call TRBD1 (5 bases). V shed 4 bases and J shed 12 bases, with 13 bases lying between them. This CDR3 spans 12 amino acids. The V gene's germline CDR1 is SGHTA and CDR2 FQGNSA. In nucleotides, the CDR3 is TGTGCCAGCAGCTCAGTGGGGCTGGGGCAGTTCTTC. Residues: CASSSVGLGQFF.

V and J are TRBV5-5 and TRBJ2-3; 7 bases fit TRBD1. Germline-derived CDR1 and CDR2 are SGHKS and YYEKEE (reference sequence). J gave up 5 bases and V 2 bases, and 5 bases lay outside the gene matches. The CDR3 has 14 residues. DNA of the CDR3: TGTGCCAGCAGCTTTCGTCACAGGGGAGATACGCAGTATTTT. This encodes CASSFRHRGDTQYF.

The CDR3 DNA reads TGTGCCAGCCGGACAGGGAGCACAGATACGCAGTATTTT. Its translation: CASRTGSTDTQYF. The chain carries TRBV2 and TRBJ2-3; 8 nucleotides align to TRBD1. Germline CDR1 and CDR2: SNHLY and FYNNEI. This CDR3 spans 13 amino acids. J gave up 0 bases and V 8 bases, and 1 base lay outside the gene matches. The full variable domain, with the rest looked up from reference TRBV2 and TRBJ2-3, is EPEVTQTPSHQVTQMGQEVILRCVPISNHLYFYWYRQILGQKVEFLVSFYNNEISEKSEIFDDQFSVERPDGSNFTLKIRSTKLEDSAMYFCASRTGSTDTQYFGPGTRLTVL.

This chain joins TRBV2 and TRBJ2-3; TRBD2 agrees at 13 bases. Germline V gene data show CDR1 as SNHLY and CDR2 as FYNNEI. The CDR3 length is 15 residues. After removal of 8 bases from V and 4 bases from J, the junction contained 6 bases not matched to a gene. CDR3 bases: TGTGCCAGCGGGGGGACTAGCGGGGTCCCAGATACGCAGTATTTT. Amino acids: CASGGTSGVPDTQYF.

This rearrangement joins TRBV6-5 to TRBJ2-3; tentatively, D is TRBD1 (6 bases). The CDR3 is made up of 14 amino acids. V lost 8 bases and J 4 bases, leaving 16 bases between the germline ends. Germline CDR1 reads MNHEY; CDR2 reads SVGAGI. The CDR3 nucleotides are TGTGCCAGCGTCCGGGCCCCAGGGGCAGATACGCAGTATTTT. Encoded protein: CASVRAPGADTQYF.

The CDR3 region has the DNA TGTGCCACCAGTGATTCCGGTAGCAATCAGCCCCAGCATTTT. Its translation: CATSDSGSNQPQHF. The chain uses TRBV24-1 and TRBJ1-5; D unclear. Per the germline V gene, CDR1 is KGHDR and CDR2 is SFDVKD. V was pared by 2 bases and J by 0 bases, with 4 bases between. This CDR3 contains 14 residues.

At least ten counts were recorded for this clone. The chain joins TRBV4-1 to TRBJ2-1; 12 bases agree with TRBD2. The CDR3 consists of 16 residues. V lost 5 bases to trimming and J lost 0 bases; unmatched junction nucleotides: 2. The germline V gene has CDR1 MGHRA and CDR2 YSYEKL. The CDR3 protein is CASSSSGGGSYNEQFF. DNA of the CDR3: TGCGCCAGCAGCTCTAGCGGGGGGGGCTCCTACAATGAGCAGTTCTTC.